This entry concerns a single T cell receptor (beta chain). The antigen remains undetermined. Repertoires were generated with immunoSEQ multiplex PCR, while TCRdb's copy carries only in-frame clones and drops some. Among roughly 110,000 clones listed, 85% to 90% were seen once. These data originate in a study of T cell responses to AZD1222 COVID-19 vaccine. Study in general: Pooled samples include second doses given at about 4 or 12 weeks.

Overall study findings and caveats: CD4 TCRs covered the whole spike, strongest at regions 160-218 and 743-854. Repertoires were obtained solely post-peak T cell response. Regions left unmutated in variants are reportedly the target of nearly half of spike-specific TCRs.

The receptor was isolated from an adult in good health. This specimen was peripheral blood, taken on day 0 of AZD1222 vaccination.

The CDR3 protein is CASRGNQPQHF. The CDR3 bases are TGCGCCAGCAGGGGGAATCAGCCCCAGCATTTT. The chain uses TRBV5-1 and TRBJ1-5; D gene ambiguous. The CDR3 length is 11 residues. Trimming cost V 5 bases and J 4 bases, with 4 bases left between them. Germline V gene data show CDR1 as SGHRS and CDR2 as YFSETQ.